This T cell receptor beta chain appears in the sequencing data of a study of blood T cell repertoires in COVID-19. Per the authors' pipeline: Using reference gene primer amplification, nucleated cell counts were estimated. The protocol was immunoSEQ multiplex PCR, while the TCRdb copy is restricted to in-frame clones and leaves out a portion. V, J and clone size are those of that table, while D and trimming were read from the DNA. The data contain tens of thousands of clones, 70% to 85% of them singletons. Trimming left V 3 bases short and J 0 bases short, with 18 bases between. In germline, CDR1 is SGDLS, CDR2 YYNGEE. The CDR3 contains 18 residues. This clone was counted a few times.

The material sequenced was peripheral blood. The chain combines TRBV9 with TRBJ2-2; D is perhaps TRBD1 (6 bases). The sequence was collected from a woman aged 55-69 years with acute or convalescent COVID-19. CDR3 nucleotide sequence: TGTGCCAGCAGCGATCGGGCCGGACAGACCTCGAACACCGGGGAGCTGTTTTTT. Protein product: CASSDRAGQTSNTGELFF.